The sequence of this TCR beta chain was determined in a study of blood T cells in healthy people across ages. Turning to the study itself: The template switching approach captured approximately one barcoded beta molecule for every two T cells.

Then a second PCR, running roughly 7 to 11 cycles, was carried out with a sample-barcoded 5' primer and a J-beta primer mix. A template-switch adaptor with 12 random nucleotides tagged each cDNA molecule. Each CDR3 protein gets one entry after TCRdb re-called the 5' RACE reads with MiXCR. The sample lists about 1.7 million distinct CDR3 sequences, roughly 27% occurring once. Total RNA amounts of at least 6 micrograms were extracted per sample. Germline loops: CDR1 LGHNT, CDR2 FRNRAP. This CDR3 region has 11 residues. Ten or more counts support this clonotype. No antigen is known for it. Findings of the study overall: As naive T cell percentage varied, TCR beta diversity correlated strongly with it.

The source of this sequence is a woman aged 25 to 45 in good health. The chain uses TRBV12-5 and TRBJ2-5; a weak D match, TRBD2 (5 bases). The specimen sequenced was blood. In DNA, the CDR3 is TGTGCCAGCGGCTCAAAGGAGACCCAGTACTTC. Translated: CASGSKETQYF.